This TCR beta chain was documented in a study of early T cells in non-severe SARS-CoV-2 infection. Study summary: With bulk RNA from unsorted whole blood as input, sequencing yielded unpaired chains.

Unique molecular identifier tags were affixed to discrete cDNA molecules. In TCRdb, the 5' RACE reads were re-called with MiXCR into one record per CDR3 protein. This table has 100,000 or so distinct CDR3 sequences, around 13% appearing once. In regard to this clonotype: The antigen remains undetermined.

This CDR3 has 12 amino acids. The trim removed 2 bases at V and 9 bases at J, leaving 3 bases unmatched. Germline V CDR1 and CDR2: DFQATT, SNEGSKA (reference sequence). Findings of the study overall: Anti-spike CD8 responses were favored by VDJdb matching, which missed private and CD4 specificities.

This chain uses TRBV20-1 with TRBJ2-4; TRBD2 matches at 8 bases. Source material: whole blood. This sequence was found in an adult who was a healthcare worker with PCR-confirmed SARS-CoV-2 infection or an uninfected control (not recorded which). CDR3 sequence (DNA): TGCAGTGCTAGAAGCGGGAGTAGCATTCAGTACTTC. It yields the protein CSARSGSSIQYF.